This TCR beta chain stems from a study of OX40 agonist ivuxolimab in advanced cancers. A note on the overall study: Ivuxolimab was a fully human IgG2 agonistic monoclonal antibody targeting the costimulatory receptor OX40 (CD134). Intravenous ivuxolimab was administered to patients every 2 weeks at six dose levels: 0.01, 0.1, 0.3, 1.5, 3 and 10 mg/kg. Among the 52 dose-escalation patients, about 19 had hepatocellular carcinoma, approximately 15 melanoma, 9 renal cell carcinoma and 9 head and neck cancer. The dose-escalation cohort was approximately 83% male with a mean age of about 58 years, ranging from roughly 23 to 90. Patients were allowed to have had prior anti-PD-1, anti-PD-L1 or anti-CTLA-4 therapy, and approximately 43% of the dose-escalation patients had previously received checkpoint inhibitors. Partial responses occurred in three dose-escalation patients, of whom one had hepatocellular carcinoma and two had cutaneous melanoma. The purpose of peripheral TCRbeta sequencing was to test whether ivuxolimab changed TCR sequence diversity and led to clonal T-cell expansion. The paper describes the monotherapy dose-escalation part (N of about 47 patients) of the phase I trial of ivuxolimab. What the authors observed across the whole study: Clonal expansion of both CD4+ and CD8+ blood T cells was observed from baseline to week 6 at doses 0.1 to 3.0 mg/kg. After ivuxolimab, CD8+ T cells had more expanded clones than CD4+ T cells on average. In partial responders in the 0.1-3.0 mg/kg groups, normalized peripheral clonal expansion was found to be among the lowest, especially among CD8+ T cells. The antigen specificity of the clonally expanded peripheral T cells was not determined. Low levels of normalized T-cell clonal expansion were also seen in some patients who did not respond.

Genomic DNA was extracted from sorted cells for sequencing of the TCRbeta CDR3 region. The immunoSEQ Assay was used for sequencing of TCRbeta CDR3 regions. In TCRdb, the immuneACCESS table is reduced to in-frame sequences with V and J assigned. These tables do not hold every clone; where another copy was compared, an unresolved V gene accounts for under half, and the others remain unexplained. For this sample the table gives more than 65,000 clones, of which almost 85% were detected only once. The ten biggest clones cover approximately 25% of the sample. The trial excluded patients who had a history of autoimmune disease or were on systemic immunosuppression. In every dose cohort, peripheral blood was drawn for TCR sequencing at baseline, cycle 4 day 1, and cycle 7 day 1. The samples were taken from a phase I, first-in-human, multicenter, open-label dose-escalation trial of ivuxolimab. The trial enrolled adults with locally advanced or metastatic head and neck squamous cell, hepatocellular, melanoma or renal cell carcinoma. Before TCR sequencing, CD4+ T cells and CD8+ T cells from peripheral blood were sorted into separate populations.

Remarks on this clone: It lacks a known antigen. It has no much larger one-base neighbor in the sample; base qualities were not kept.

The TCR originated in an adult with an advanced solid tumor such as melanoma, head and neck, liver or kidney cancer. The sample in question was CD4+ or CD8+ T cells sorted from blood, obtained in a trial of the OX40 agonist ivuxolimab.

In nucleotides, the sequence is TGCAGCGTTACCGGGACAGCCGATATTCAGTACTTC. The encoded protein is CSVTGTADIQYF. The rearrangement combines TRBV29-1 with TRBJ2-4; 7 junctional bases match TRBD1. The germline V gene yields SQVTM for CDR1 and ANQGSEA for CDR2. Including cysteine and phenylalanine, the CDR3 has 12 amino acids. This entry keeps only the CDR3 DNA: 36 bases, framed from base 1. The V end gives up 5 bases and the J end 10 bases, leaving 8 bases in the junction not matched to a gene. This CDR3, with the reference TRBV29-1 and TRBJ2-4 proteins standing in past its ends, gives the full variable domain SAVISQKPSRDICQRGTSLTIQCQVDSQVTMMFWYRQQPGQSLTLIATANQGSEATYESGFVIDKFPISRPNLTFSTLTVSNMSPEDSSIYLCSVTGTADIQYFGAGTRLSVL.